This paragraph reports one T cell receptor (beta chain). Assay: immunoSEQ multiplex PCR; the TCRdb copy retains only in-frame clones and omits some. The sample includes some 35,000 clones, about 80% seen only once; the top ten take over 30%. V shed 3 bases and J shed 0 bases, with 15 bases lying between them. The V gene's germline CDR1 is LNHDA and CDR2 SQIVND (reference sequence). The CDR3 extends over 17 amino acids. This record belongs to a study of blood T cell repertoires in COVID-19. The TCR comes from a man aged 80 or over with acute or convalescent COVID-19. The chain uses TRBV19 and TRBJ1-3; weak D call: TRBD1 (6 bases). The sample taken for sequencing was peripheral blood. CDR3: CASSILGQLSSGNTIYF. In DNA, the CDR3 is TGTGCCAGTAGTATTTTAGGACAGCTCAGCTCTGGAAACACCATATATTTT.